The next 13 T cell receptor beta chains were all read from a single sample in a study of blood T cells in healthy people across ages. Using a J-beta primer mix together with a sample-barcoded 5' primer, a second PCR was run for about 7 to 12 cycles. Each CDR3 protein gets one entry after TCRdb re-called the 5' RACE reads with MiXCR. The sample contains some 1.5 million distinct CDR3 sequences, roughly 27% of which appear only once. Sequencing input: blood. The source is a woman in her twenties or thirties in good health.

The rearrangement uses TRBV20-1 and TRBJ2-7; 8 positions match TRBD2. The CDR3 is 13 residues long. J lost 0 bases, V lost 6 bases, and 4 bases had no gene match. Germline V gene sequence: CDR1 DFQATT, CDR2 SNEGSKA (reference sequence). CDR3 loop: CSAYSGASYEQYF. DNA of the CDR3: TGCAGTGCCTATAGCGGGGCCTCCTACGAGCAGTACTTC.

Comments on this clonotype: A read error may account for a junction end that differs from germline. This sequence joins TRBV20-1 and TRBJ1-2; D may be TRBD1 (5 bases). The CDR3 has 14 residues. Germline V CDR1 and CDR2: DFQATT, SNEGSKA (reference sequence). In DNA, the CDR3 is TGCAATGCTAGAGAGGGGATTACTAACTGTGGCTACACCTTC. Translating gives CNAREGITNCGYTF.

This clonotype showed up just a few times. V is TRBV4-3 and J is TRBJ2-7, with TRBD2 identical over 10 bases. CDR1 is LGHNA, CDR2 YSLEER, per germline. This CDR3 spans 15 amino acids. With V trimmed by 3 bases and J by 3 bases, 5 bases remained unmatched. CDR3 protein: CASSQATSGFYEQYF. DNA for the CDR3: TGCGCCAGCAGCCAGGCGACTAGCGGGTTCTACGAGCAGTACTTC.

This clonotype was recorded many times. The gene calls are TRBV12-3 or TRBV12-4 and TRBJ2-7; perhaps TRBD2 as D (6 bases). CDR3 length: 12 amino acids. V shed 3 bases and J shed 6 bases, with 9 bases lying between them. CDR3 sequence reads: CASSFGGIEQYF. CDR3 nucleotide sequence: TGTGCCAGCAGTTTTGGGGGGATCGAGCAGTACTTC.

The V call is TRBV7-2, the J call TRBJ1-2; D gene uncertain. V lost 2 bases and J lost 3, with 7 bases in between. Germline V CDR1 and CDR2: SGHTA, FQGNSA. The CDR3 totals 13 residues. The CDR3: CASSLLQDYGYTF. The CDR3 nucleotides read TGTGCCAGCAGCTTACTACAAGACTATGGCTACACCTTC.

This chain joins TRBV5-1 and TRBJ2-5, with a tentative D call TRBD2 (6 bases). The CDR3 extends over 15 amino acids. Trimming pared 2 bases from V and 1 base from J, leaving 12 bases between. Germline V lookup: CDR1 SGHRS, CDR2 YFSETQ. This CDR3 is CASSFPEGTQETQYF. The CDR3 coding sequence is TGCGCCAGCAGCTTCCCGGAGGGCACCCAAGAGACCCAGTACTTC.

About this clonotype: This CDR3 fails to terminate in the conserved phenylalanine or tryptophan, so it likely reflects a read error. It is unclear where the CDR3 begins or ends on the DNA, so no DNA is shown, and the CDR3 is as TCRdb lists it. V and J are TRBV10-3 and TRBJ2-2; TRBD1 is the table's D call and was not checked against the DNA. Looked up from germline, CDR1 is ENHRY and CDR2 is SYGVKD. The CDR3 sequence runs 15 residues, both termini included. CDR3 protein: CAISGGTANTGEQFC.

The rearrangement joins TRBV29-1 to TRBJ2-5; no reliable D call. Trimming took 2 bases from V and 4 from J, leaving 8 bases between them. The V gene's germline CDR1 is SQVTM and CDR2 ANQGSEA. There are 12 residues in the CDR3. The CDR3: CSVESRRETQYF. In DNA form, the CDR3 reads TGCAGCGTTGAAAGCAGGAGAGAGACCCAGTACTTC.

This clonotype has at least ten counts. The chain has TRBV6-5 and TRBJ2-4; D perhaps matches TRBD2 (5 bases). Matching the DNA end better, TRBJ2-7 makes the J call doubtful. Germline CDR1 reads MNHEY; CDR2 reads SVGAGI. The CDR3 totals 11 residues. The DNA of the CDR3 is TGTGCCGGAGGTCATGGGAACGAGCAGTACTTC. Translated, it gives CAGGHGNEQYF.

This chain connects TRBV7-8 to TRBJ2-5, with D possibly being TRBD2 (5 bases). Trimming cost V 4 bases and J 2 bases, with 14 bases left between them. Germline V gene sequence: CDR1 SGHVS, CDR2 FQNEAQ. This CDR3 comprises 15 residues. CDR3 sequence: CASSSGGRIQETQYF. DNA for the CDR3: TGTGCCAGCAGCTCCGGAGGCCGTATACAAGAGACCCAGTACTTC.

There are a few counts of this clonotype. The rearrangement links TRBV10-3 to TRBJ2-4, with 9 bases that match TRBD1. The tail of the sequence fits TRBJ2-7 better, so the J call may be wrong. This CDR3 contains 15 residues. CDR1 is ENHRY and CDR2 is SYGVKD in the germline V gene. Here the CDR3 reads CAISDIDRGAYEQYF. The CDR3 region has the DNA TGTGCCATCAGTGATATAGACAGGGGGGCCTACGAGCAGTACTTC.

This clonotype showed up just a few times. The V gene is TRBV19, the J gene TRBJ2-3; D is unclear. The germline V gene has CDR1 LNHDA and CDR2 SQIVND (reference sequence). With 7 bases removed from V and 0 bases from J, the gap between germline ends came to 11 bases. This CDR3 is 14 amino acids long. CDR3 bases: TGTGCCAGTAACGTAGAGTCTAGCACAGATACGCAGTATTTT. Translated: CASNVESSTDTQYF.

The J gene is TRBJ1-1, the V gene TRBV12-3 or TRBV12-4, with TRBD1 as a possible D gene (5 bases). Trimming cost V 5 bases and J 7 bases, with 20 bases left between them. This CDR3 is built from 15 residues. The CDR3: CASSLSGFRRGEAFF. CDR3 DNA sequence: TGTGCCAGCAGTCTTTCCGGGTTCAGGAGGGGTGAAGCTTTCTTT.